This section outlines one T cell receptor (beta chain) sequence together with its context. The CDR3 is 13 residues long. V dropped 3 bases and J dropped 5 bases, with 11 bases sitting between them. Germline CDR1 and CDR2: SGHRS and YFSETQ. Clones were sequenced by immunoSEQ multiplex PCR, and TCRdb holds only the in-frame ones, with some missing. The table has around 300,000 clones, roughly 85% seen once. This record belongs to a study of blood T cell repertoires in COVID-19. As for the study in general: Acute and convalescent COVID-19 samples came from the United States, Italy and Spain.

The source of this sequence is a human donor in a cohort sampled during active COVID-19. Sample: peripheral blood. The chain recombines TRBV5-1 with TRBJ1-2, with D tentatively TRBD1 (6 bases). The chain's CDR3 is CASSYTGSYGYTF. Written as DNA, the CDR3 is TGCGCCAGCAGCTACACAGGGAGTTATGGCTACACCTTC.